The count of the clone carrying this T cell receptor beta chain is one. What it binds is unknown. TCRdb itself ran the 5' RACE reads through MiXCR, one entry per CDR3 protein. The sample holds a few hundred thousand distinct CDR3 sequences, 27% seen once. These data belong to a study of T-cell memory formation after mild COVID-19. Study-wide context: TCR clusters mostly belonged to single donors.

Study results and limitations: Clones from the second wave (peaking day 37) had unconfirmed SARS-CoV-2 specificity. Pre-infection memory held some responding clones, suggesting pre-existing cross-reactive T cells responded.

Material: PBMCs or a T cell subset sorted from them (not recorded which). The clonotype was recovered from an adult woman who had mild COVID-19 (a few samples of this study predate the infection). Cell type and time point are not known.

This CDR3 reads CASSLAQGIAFEAFF. The CDR3 DNA follows: TGCGCCAGCAGCTTGGCACAGGGGATCGCCTTCGAAGCTTTCTTT. The chain joins TRBV5-1 to TRBJ1-1; TRBD1 matches 7 bases. Trimming cost V 0 bases and J 8 bases; bases outside gene matches: 10. Germline loops: CDR1 SGHRS, CDR2 YFSETQ. The CDR3 spans 15 residues.